This passage covers 2 T cell receptor beta chains from one sample sequenced in a study of Ad26.COV2.S vaccination and SARS-CoV-2 variants. The treatment is: about 20 received Ad26.COV2.S at low or high dose, single or two shots; roughly five received placebo; per-sample allocation not given. Each sample was drawn 63 days after the first injection (of vaccine or placebo). The data were produced by immunoSEQ multiplex PCR, yet TCRdb's version contains in-frame clones alone and is incomplete. The sample includes hundreds of thousands of clones, about 87% of them seen just once. This specimen consisted of peripheral blood, obtained in a trial of Ad26.COV2.S vaccine versus placebo. These receptors were taken from a person between 18 and 60 years old who received the Ad26.COV2.S COVID-19 vaccine or a placebo.

CDR3 amino acids: CASSLAAYEQYF. In nucleotides, the CDR3 is TGTGCCAGCAGCTTAGCGGCCTACGAGCAGTACTTC. V is TRBV7-2 and J is TRBJ2-7; D unclear. There are 12 residues in the CDR3. V was cut by 0 bases and J by 2 bases, with 2 bases left in between. Germline V gene lookup returns CDR1 SGHTA and CDR2 FQGNSA.

This chain connects TRBV5-6 to TRBJ2-3, with 8 bases identical to TRBD2. The germline gives CDR1 SGHDT, CDR2 YYEEEE. V shed 4 bases and J 2 bases; nucleotides not matched to a gene: 6. This CDR3 has 15 amino acids. The CDR3 sequence is CASSPLAGTTDTQYF. Here the CDR3 DNA reads TGTGCCAGCAGCCCATTAGCGGGGACCACAGATACGCAGTATTTT.